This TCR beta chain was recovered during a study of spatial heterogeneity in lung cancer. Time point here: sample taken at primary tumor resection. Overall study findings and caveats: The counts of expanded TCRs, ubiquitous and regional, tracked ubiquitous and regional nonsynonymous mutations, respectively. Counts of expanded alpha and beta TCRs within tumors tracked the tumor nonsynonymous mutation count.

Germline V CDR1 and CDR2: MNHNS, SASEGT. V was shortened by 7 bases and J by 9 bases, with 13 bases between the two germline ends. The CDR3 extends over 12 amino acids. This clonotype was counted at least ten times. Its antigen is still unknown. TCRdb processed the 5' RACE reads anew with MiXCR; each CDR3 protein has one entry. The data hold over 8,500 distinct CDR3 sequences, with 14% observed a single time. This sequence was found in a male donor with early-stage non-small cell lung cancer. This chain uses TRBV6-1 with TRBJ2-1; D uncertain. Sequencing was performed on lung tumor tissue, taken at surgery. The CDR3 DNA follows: TGTGCCAGCATCCCCAGATCTAGTGAGCAGTTCTTC. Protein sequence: CASIPRSSEQFF.